Shown below are 26 T cell receptor beta chains from a single sample sequenced in a study of control samples from healthy donors and cancer patients. Some clones are missing from TCRdb's copy, which holds only in-frame ones; the method was immunoSEQ multiplex PCR. This sample has tens of thousands of clones; roughly 92% occur once, and the top ten carry around 4%. Sequencing input: blood. These receptor sequences come from a woman aged 45-65 years in good health.

V usage is TRBV6-5 and J usage is TRBJ1-6; TRBD1 might be the D (5 bases). With 2 bases removed from V and 10 bases from J, the gap between germline ends came to 12 bases. The germline CDR1 and CDR2 sequences are MNHEY and SVGAGI. The CDR3 consists of 14 residues. CDR3 in amino acids: CASSYNRIGSPLHF. CDR3 bases: TGTGCCAGCAGTTACAACAGGATCGGGTCACCCCTCCACTTT.

The rearrangement joins TRBV16 to TRBJ1-2, with a possible D match to TRBD1 (5 bases). Germline V gives CDR1 KGHSY, CDR2 FQNENV. The CDR3 consists of 15 residues. V was clipped by 5 bases and J by 4 bases, with 17 bases between them. The CDR3 spells CASSTILDSAYGYTF. In DNA, the CDR3 is TGTGCCAGCAGCACAATTCTCGACAGTGCCTATGGCTACACCTTC.

The V and J genes are TRBV7-3 and TRBJ2-1, with 11 bases identical to TRBD2. Germline V gene sequence: CDR1 SGHTA, CDR2 FQGTGA. V shed 4 bases, J shed 5 bases, and the junction held 4 bases outside the gene matches. The CDR3 sequence is 15 residues long. CDR3: CASSSLAGGHNEQFF. CDR3 DNA: TGTGCCAGCAGCTCCCTAGCGGGGGGCCACAATGAGCAGTTCTTC. Full variable domain (missing parts from reference TRBV7-3 and TRBJ2-1): GAGVSQTPSNKVTEKGKYVELRCDPISGHTALYWYRQSLGQGPEFLIYFQGTGAADDSGLPNDRFFAVRPEGSVSTLKIQRTERGDSAVYLCASSSLAGGHNEQFFGPGTRLTVL.

The genes are TRBV10-2 and TRBJ2-1, with D possibly being TRBD1 or TRBD2 (5 bases each). Germline CDR1 is WSHSY and CDR2 is SAAADI. V was cut by 4 bases and J by 10 bases, with 11 bases left in between. The length of the CDR3 is 12 residues. Here the CDR3 DNA reads TGCGCCAGCAGTGTCGTTTGGGGGGAGCAGTTCTTC. It yields the protein CASSVVWGEQFF.

The rearrangement uses TRBV28 and TRBJ1-2; weak D call: TRBD1 (5 bases). Germline lookup yields CDR1 MDHEN and CDR2 SYDVKM. The ends were cut back, 4 bases at V and 8 bases at J, with 8 bases in the middle. This CDR3 has 11 residues. The CDR3 DNA reads as TGTGCCAGCAGTTCCTGGGGGGGCTACACCTTC. This gives the protein CASSSWGGYTF.

V is TRBV6-6 and J is TRBJ1-4; D gene uncertain. CDR1 and CDR2 from the germline V gene are MNHNY and SVGAGI (reference sequence). V lost 4 bases and J lost 4, with 4 bases in between. The CDR3 runs 12 residues. The CDR3 DNA follows: TGTGCCAGCAGTTCCGTTAATGAAAAACTGTTTTTT. Translation: CASSSVNEKLFF.

The rearrangement links TRBV24-1 to TRBJ1-1; D remains unclear. CDR1 and CDR2 (germline): KGHDR, SFDVKD. The germline V and J ends were trimmed by 3 bases and 13 bases, with 11 bases remaining between them. The CDR3 contains 11 residues. CDR3 nucleotide sequence: TGTGCCACCAGTGATAGGGCCAGGCATTTCTTT. This codes for CATSDRARHFF.

J is TRBJ2-3 and V is TRBV4-1; TRBD1 matches 8 bases. The CDR3 totals 17 residues. With V trimmed by 0 bases and J by 1 base, 6 bases remained unmatched. Germline loops: CDR1 MGHRA, CDR2 YSYEKL. The CDR3 bases are TGCGCCAGCAGCCAAGATCGTCAGGGGGCCGGCACAGATACGCAGTATTTT. Its translation: CASSQDRQGAGTDTQYF.

This chain connects TRBV4-1 to TRBJ2-5; no firm D call. The V end lost 0 bases, the J end lost 1 base, and 12 bases lay between the germline ends. This CDR3 comprises 16 residues. CDR1 MGHRA and CDR2 YSYEKL come from the germline V gene. The CDR3 spells CASSQETNLGQETQYF. The CDR3, as DNA: TGCGCCAGCAGCCAAGAAACAAACTTGGGCCAAGAGACCCAGTACTTC.

This clone was detected only once. The chain is built from TRBV29-1 and TRBJ1-1; D unclear. Trimming took off 1 base at V and 6 bases at J, with 21 bases between the two ends. The CDR3 is 16 residues long. CDR1 is SQVTM and CDR2 is ANQGSEA in the germline V gene. The CDR3 protein is CSVEGVPGPGLSEAFF. The CDR3 coding sequence is TGCAGCGTTGAAGGCGTCCCCGGGCCCGGGTTATCTGAAGCTTTCTTT.

The chain links TRBV10-3 to TRBJ1-2; tentative D call: TRBD1 (6 bases). The CDR3 contains 15 residues. Germline V gene sequence: CDR1 ENHRY, CDR2 SYGVKD. Trimming took 0 bases from V and 3 from J, leaving 11 bases between them. CDR3 in amino acids: CAISESPGAYYGYTF. DNA of the CDR3: TGTGCCATCAGTGAGTCCCCGGGGGCCTACTATGGCTACACCTTC.

This clone came up once. The V call is TRBV5-4, the J call TRBJ2-7; D possibly corresponds to TRBD2 (7 bases). CDR1 and CDR2 from the germline V gene are SGHNT and YYREEE (reference sequence). Trimming took off 4 bases at V and 2 bases at J, with 19 bases between the two ends. The CDR3 has 16 residues. The CDR3 is CASSPSVAGATYEQYF. The CDR3 nucleotides are TGTGCCAGCAGCCCCTCAGTTGCGGGGGCGACCTACGAGCAGTACTTC.

J is TRBJ1-6 and V is TRBV21-1. TRBV21-1 has pseudogene status. The CDR3 contains 15 residues. The CDR3 reads CASRLRKQSGSPLHF. DNA for the CDR3: TGTGCCAGCAGACTAAGGAAACAGAGCGGTTCACCCCTCCACTTT.

The chain links TRBV7-2 to TRBJ1-2; 10 nucleotides align to TRBD1. From germline, CDR1 is SGHTA and CDR2 FQGNSA. This CDR3 is built from 16 residues. V shed 1 base, J shed 4 bases, and the junction held 6 bases outside the gene matches. CDR3 bases: TGTGCCAGCAGCTTAGACGGGACAGGGGCCGGCTATGGCTACACCTTC. Translation gives CASSLDGTGAGYGYTF. Based on the CDR3 plus reference TRBV7-2 and TRBJ1-2, the full variable domain is GAGVSQSPSNKVTEKGKDVELRCDPISGHTALYWYRQSLGQGLEFLIYFQGNSAPDKSGLPSDRFSAERTGGSVSTLTIQRTQQEDSAVYLCASSLDGTGAGYGYTFGSGTRLTVV.

This chain joins TRBV5-4 and TRBJ2-7; TRBD2 agrees at 11 bases. Germline CDR1 and CDR2: SGHNT and YYREEE (reference sequence). V gave up 4 bases and J gave up 4 bases; unmatched junction bases: 4. The CDR3 is 14 residues long. The CDR3 is CASSASSGGYEQYF. The CDR3 region has the DNA TGTGCCAGCAGCGCCTCTAGCGGGGGGTACGAGCAGTACTTC.

The chain couples TRBV11-2 to TRBJ2-7, with D possibly TRBD2 on 6 matching bases. The length of the CDR3 is 14 residues. Germline lookup yields CDR1 SGHAT and CDR2 FQNNGV. Trimming removed 8 bases from V and 1 base from J, with 15 bases in between. DNA of the CDR3: TGTGCCAGCCGGGGAGCGGGTGGGTCCTACGAGCAGTACTTC. Protein sequence: CASRGAGGSYEQYF.

The gene calls are TRBV7-9 and TRBJ2-7; D perhaps matches TRBD2 (6 bases). CDR3 length equals 13 residues. Germline V gene sequence: CDR1 SEHNR, CDR2 FQNEAQ (reference sequence). Trimming removed 3 bases from V and 4 bases from J, with 10 bases in between. The CDR3 sequence is CASSFPRGYEQYF. Here the CDR3 DNA reads TGTGCCAGCAGCTTCCCCCGGGGGTACGAGCAGTACTTC.

The genes are TRBV7-9 and TRBJ2-7, with D unresolved. The germline gives CDR1 SEHNR, CDR2 FQNEAQ (reference sequence). This CDR3 region has 11 residues. V shed 6 bases and J shed 0 bases, with 3 bases lying between them. CDR3 region: CASSRSYEQYF. DNA of the CDR3: TGTGCCAGCAGTCGCTCCTACGAGCAGTACTTC.

The chain links TRBV27 to TRBJ1-3; D perhaps matches TRBD1 (5 bases). Per the germline V gene, CDR1 is MNHEY and CDR2 is SMNVEV (reference sequence). CDR3 size: 15 residues. The ends were cut back, 2 bases at V and 4 bases at J, with 12 bases in the middle. DNA of the CDR3: TGTGCCAGCAGTTTAGGGGGATCCACCGGAAACACCATATATTTT. Translating it yields CASSLGGSTGNTIYF.

V is TRBV6-2 or TRBV6-3 and J is TRBJ2-7; D is uncertain. This CDR3 region has 12 residues. Trimming removed 4 bases from V and 4 bases from J, with 8 bases in between. Per the germline V gene, CDR1 is MNHEY and CDR2 is SVGEGT. CDR3 residues: CASSFLGYEQYF. The CDR3 DNA reads as TGTGCCAGCAGTTTTCTGGGTTACGAGCAGTACTTC.

The V call is TRBV28, the J call TRBJ1-2, with D uncertain. V dropped 8 bases and J dropped 0 bases, with 7 bases sitting between them. CDR1 is MDHEN and CDR2 is SYDVKM in the germline V gene. The CDR3 runs to 12 residues. CDR3 nucleotides: TGTGCCAGCGACCGAGCTAACTATGGCTACACCTTC. It codes for CASDRANYGYTF.

The chain links TRBV6-6 to TRBJ1-4, with D possibly matching TRBD1 (5 bases). The germline V gene encodes CDR1 MNHNY and CDR2 SVGAGI (reference sequence). Trimming removed 5 bases at V and 8 bases at J, with 18 bases between. This CDR3 region has 15 residues. The chain's CDR3 is CASSQGGGPWEKLFF. The CDR3 DNA is TGTGCCAGCAGTCAGGGTGGTGGACCCTGGGAAAAACTGTTTTTT.

The chain combines TRBV5-5 with TRBJ2-1; D is perhaps TRBD1 or TRBD2 (6 bases each). The germline V gene has CDR1 SGHKS and CDR2 YYEKEE (reference sequence). CDR3 length: 15 amino acids. Trimming cost V 3 bases and J 2 bases, with 12 bases left between them. The CDR3 bases are TGTGCCAGCAGCTCCGGGGGCAGTACCTACAATGAGCAGTTCTTC. This translates into CASSSGGSTYNEQFF.

The V call is TRBV7-3, the J call TRBJ2-3; D is possibly TRBD1 (6 bases). The germline CDR1 and CDR2 sequences are SGHTA and FQGTGA. The CDR3 spans 15 residues. V dropped 1 base and J dropped 5 bases, with 13 bases sitting between them. In nucleotides, the CDR3 is TGTGCCAGCAGCTTAAGTGGGGGCTCTGGAGATACGCAGTATTTT. Its protein is CASSLSGGSGDTQYF.

J is TRBJ2-3 and V is TRBV7-9, with no clear D. This CDR3 is 15 amino acids long. V was shortened by 5 bases and J by 4 bases, with 16 bases between the two germline ends. The germline V gene has CDR1 SEHNR and CDR2 FQNEAQ (reference sequence). The CDR3 nucleotides are TGTGCCAGCAGCCCTAAGGCCCGCCTCGCAGATACGCAGTATTTT. The encoded protein is CASSPKARLADTQYF.

The genes are TRBV28 and TRBJ2-7; D may correspond to TRBD1 or TRBD2 (5 bases each). Germline values: CDR1 MDHEN, CDR2 SYDVKM. The CDR3 totals 13 residues. Deletions cut 3 bases from V and 3 bases from J, with 9 bases between. The CDR3 loop reads CASSLGVHYEQYF. The CDR3 nucleotides are TGTGCCAGCAGTTTGGGGGTACACTACGAGCAGTACTTC.